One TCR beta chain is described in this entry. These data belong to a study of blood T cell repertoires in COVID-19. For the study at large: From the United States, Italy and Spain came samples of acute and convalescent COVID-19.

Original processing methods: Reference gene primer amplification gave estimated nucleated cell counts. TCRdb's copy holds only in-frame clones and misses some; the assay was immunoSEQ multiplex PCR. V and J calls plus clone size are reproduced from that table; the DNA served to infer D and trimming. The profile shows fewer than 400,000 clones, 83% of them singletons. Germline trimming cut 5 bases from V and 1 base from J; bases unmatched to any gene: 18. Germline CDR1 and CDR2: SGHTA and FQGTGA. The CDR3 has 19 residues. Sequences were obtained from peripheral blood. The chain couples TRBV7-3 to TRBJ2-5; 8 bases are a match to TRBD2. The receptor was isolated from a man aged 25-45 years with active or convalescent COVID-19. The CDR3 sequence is CASSPGTRRRLPLQETQYF. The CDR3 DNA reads TGTGCCAGCAGCCCCGGGACTAGGCGGAGGCTACCCCTCCAAGAGACCCAGTACTTC.